Below, 28 T cell receptor beta chains from the same sample are listed, as sequenced in a study of OX40 agonist ivuxolimab in advanced cancers. Using immunoSEQ multiplex PCR, the repertoire was profiled, and TCRdb retains in-frame clones only, with some absent. The profile shows about 69,000 clones, about nine tenths of them singletons. Sequenced here: CD4+ or CD8+ T cells sorted from blood, sampled in a trial of the OX40 agonist ivuxolimab. All receptors come from an adult with an advanced solid tumor such as melanoma, head and neck, liver or kidney cancer.

This clone occurred once. The chain links TRBV6-6 to TRBJ2-6, with D possibly TRBD1 on 6 matching bases. Trimming removed 9 bases at V and 0 bases at J, with 12 bases between. This CDR3 has 15 residues. Germline V gene data show CDR1 as MNHNY and CDR2 as SVGAGI (reference sequence). In DNA form, the CDR3 reads TGTGCCAGTGGGACACGACTCTCTGGGGCCAACGTCCTGACTTTC. Its translation: CASGTRLSGANVLTF.

The gene calls are TRBV28 and TRBJ2-7; 12 nucleotides agree with TRBD2. After removal of 6 bases from V and 6 bases from J, the junction contained 12 bases not matched to a gene. This CDR3 spans 16 amino acids. CDR1 and CDR2 (germline): MDHEN, SYDVKM. The CDR3 DNA follows: TGTGCCAGCAGCACGGGACTAGCGGGTCGTCTCGCCGAGCAGTACTTC. It yields the protein CASSTGLAGRLAEQYF. The variable domain in full, completed from reference TRBV28 and TRBJ2-7, reads DVKVTQSSRYLVKRTGEKVFLECVQDMDHENMFWYRQDPGLGLRLIYFSYDVKMKEKGDIPEGYSVSREKKERFSLILESASTNQTSMYLCASSTGLAGRLAEQYFGPGTRLTVT.

The chain carries TRBV9 and TRBJ2-5, with 12 bases lining up with TRBD2. Germline lookup yields CDR1 SGDLS and CDR2 YYNGEE. With 4 bases clipped from V and 4 bases from J, the junction kept 5 bases outside the gene matches. The CDR3 contains 15 residues. The CDR3 DNA reads as TGTGCCAGCAGCTCTAGCGGGGGGGTTGGAGAGACCCAGTACTTC. Its protein product is CASSSSGGVGETQYF.

This chain uses TRBV29-1 with TRBJ2-7, with a weak D call TRBD1 (6 bases). This CDR3 is built from 12 residues. CDR1 is SQVTM, CDR2 ANQGSEA, per germline. Trimming removed 5 bases at V and 1 base at J, with 9 bases between. The CDR3 here is CSVRGQSYEQYF. The DNA of the CDR3 is TGCAGCGTTAGAGGACAGTCCTACGAGCAGTACTTC.

This chain uses TRBV12-5 with TRBJ1-6; tentative D call: TRBD1 (6 bases). The germline V gene has CDR1 LGHNT and CDR2 FRNRAP. The V and J ends lost 7 bases and 5 bases respectively, with 18 bases between them. The CDR3 runs to 16 residues. The DNA for the CDR3 is TGTGCTAGTGCCCTAAACCCGGACAGAAATAATTCACCCCTCCACTTT. It codes for CASALNPDRNNSPLHF.

The CDR3 sequence is CASSLNRAYEQYF. The CDR3 DNA reads as TGTGCCAGCAGCTTGAACAGGGCCTACGAGCAGTACTTC. The V gene is TRBV5-5, the J gene TRBJ2-7; TRBD1 is a possible D gene (6 bases). V was cut by 1 base and J by 2 bases, with 7 bases left in between. Germline loops: CDR1 SGHKS, CDR2 YYEKEE (reference sequence). This CDR3 spans 13 amino acids.

The chain employs TRBV27 and TRBJ1-1; no firm D call. Germline assignment: CDR1 MNHEY and CDR2 SMNVEV (reference sequence). V lost 5 bases, J lost 4 bases, and 17 bases lay in between. The CDR3 length is 15 residues. Written as DNA, the CDR3 is TGTGCCAGCAGTCGCGCGTATGATGTGGGCACTGAAGCTTTCTTT. This codes for CASSRAYDVGTEAFF.

This clone came up once. The chain combines TRBV9 with TRBJ2-3, with D unresolved. CDR3 size: 16 residues. Trimming removed 4 bases from V and 0 bases from J, with 15 bases in between. Germline V gene sequence: CDR1 SGDLS, CDR2 YYNGEE. This CDR3 reads CASSTRIGGSTDTQYF. The CDR3, as DNA: TGTGCCAGCAGCACCCGAATCGGTGGTAGCACAGATACGCAGTATTTT. Based on the CDR3 plus reference TRBV9 and TRBJ2-3, the full variable domain is DSGVTQTPKHLITATGQRVTLRCSPRSGDLSVYWYQQSLDQGLQFLIQYYNGEERAKGNILERFSAQQFPDLHSELNLSSLELGDSALYFCASSTRIGGSTDTQYFGPGTRLTVL.

The rearrangement joins TRBV19 to TRBJ1-5; D gene ambiguous. CDR1 is LNHDA, CDR2 SQIVND, per germline (reference sequence). The CDR3 runs 13 residues. Trimming took 8 bases from V and 7 from J, leaving 15 bases between them. The CDR3 DNA sequence: TGTGCCAGTGGTGAGCAGGCTTGGCAGCCCCAGCATTTT. This codes for CASGEQAWQPQHF.

The chain uses TRBV4-3 and TRBJ2-1, with a possible D match to TRBD2 (6 bases). The ends were cut back, 2 bases at V and 7 bases at J, with 12 bases in the middle. The CDR3 is 14 amino acids. Germline lookup yields CDR1 LGHNA and CDR2 YSLEER. CDR3 region: CASSQLGRSNEQFF. CDR3 nucleotides: TGCGCCAGCAGCCAACTAGGGAGGTCGAATGAGCAGTTCTTC.

As to this clone: This specimen includes other DNA sequences encoding the same CDR3. The J gene is TRBJ1-6, the V gene TRBV9; D is undetermined. The germline V gene has CDR1 SGDLS and CDR2 YYNGEE. V gave up 2 bases and J gave up 0 bases, with 9 bases separating them. The CDR3 loop spans 16 amino acids. The CDR3, as DNA: TGTGCCAGCAGCGTCGCAGGAAGCTCCTATAATTCACCCCTCCACTTT. Its translation is CASSVAGSSYNSPLHF.

This chain joins TRBV19 and TRBJ2-1, with D perhaps matching TRBD2 (6 bases). The CDR3 spans 17 residues. Trimming pared 1 base from V and 9 bases from J, leaving 22 bases between. CDR1 and CDR2 from the germline V gene are LNHDA and SQIVND (reference sequence). The CDR3 DNA sequence: TGTGCCAGTAGTATAGGGGGAGGAGGGGCTCGTTATCTTGAGCAGTTCTTC. Its translation is CASSIGGGGARYLEQFF.

This clone showed up just once. The sample carries other DNA sequences with the same CDR3. This chain connects TRBV9 to TRBJ1-6; D may be TRBD1 (6 bases). The CDR3 consists of 13 residues. The germline V gene encodes CDR1 SGDLS and CDR2 YYNGEE. Trimming cost V 3 bases and J 7 bases, with 8 bases left between them. The CDR3 nucleotides are TGTGCCAGCAGCGCCACAGGGAATTCACCCCTCCACTTT. Its translation is CASSATGNSPLHF.

This clone was counted only a few times. The rearrangement joins TRBV6-1 to TRBJ1-5, with D possibly matching TRBD1 (6 bases). The CDR3 is made up of 14 amino acids. CDR1 is MNHNS and CDR2 is SASEGT in the germline V gene. V was clipped by 4 bases and J by 6 bases, with 13 bases between them. DNA for the CDR3: TGTGCCAGCAGTGCGTTGGGGGGCGGTCAGCCCCAGCATTTT. The encoded protein is CASSALGGGQPQHF.

CDR3 protein: CASSQGGELFF. The CDR3 nucleotides read TGTGCCAGCTCACAAGGAGGGGAGCTGTTTTTT. The chain combines TRBV18 with TRBJ2-2; D unresolved. Germline assignment: CDR1 KGHSH and CDR2 LQKENI. The CDR3 consists of 11 residues. The ends were cut back, 4 bases at V and 8 bases at J, with 5 bases in the middle.

This clone was seen only a few times. This chain joins TRBV11-3 and TRBJ2-2, with TRBD2 as a possible D gene (6 bases). V dropped 8 bases and J dropped 1 base, with 17 bases sitting between them. Germline-derived CDR1 and CDR2 are SGHNT and YENEEA. This CDR3 has 16 residues. The DNA for the CDR3 is TGTGCCAGCTTCCCGTCCGGGACTCAGAACACCGGGGAGCTGTTTTTT. Encoded protein: CASFPSGTQNTGELFF.

This chain joins TRBV5-1 and TRBJ2-5; 8 bases agree with TRBD1. Germline CDR1 and CDR2: SGHRS and YFSETQ. Trimming at V came to 4 bases and at J to 2 bases, leaving 10 bases not matched to a gene. This CDR3 has 16 amino acids. The CDR3 DNA sequence: TGCGCCAGCAGCCCTACCTGGGACAGGCCGCAAGAGACCCAGTACTTC. Translation: CASSPTWDRPQETQYF.

The chain has TRBV28 and TRBJ2-5; tentatively, D is TRBD1 or TRBD2 (6 bases each). The germline V gene encodes CDR1 MDHEN and CDR2 SYDVKM. CDR3 length equals 14 residues. With 3 bases removed from V and 4 bases from J, the gap between germline ends came to 12 bases. DNA of the CDR3: TGTGCCAGCAGTTTGGGGGGCGCGGTAGAGACCCAGTACTTC. The encoded protein is CASSLGGAVETQYF.

V usage is TRBV5-5 and J usage is TRBJ2-5, with a tentative D call TRBD2 (6 bases). Germline V gene lookup returns CDR1 SGHKS and CDR2 YYEKEE (reference sequence). This CDR3 is built from 15 residues. Trimming removed 4 bases at V and 4 bases at J, with 17 bases between. The CDR3 coding sequence is TGTGCCAGCAGCCTGGGAGGTAGCCGCGTAGAGACCCAGTACTTC. Amino acids: CASSLGGSRVETQYF. The variable domain in full, completed from reference TRBV5-5 and TRBJ2-5, reads DAGVTQSPTHLIKTRGQQVTLRCSPISGHKSVSWYQQVLGQGPQFIFQYYEKEERGRGNFPDRFSARQFPNYSSELNVNALLLGDSALYLCASSLGGSRVETQYFGPGTRLLVL.

This chain connects TRBV7-2 to TRBJ2-5, with D perhaps matching TRBD1 (6 bases). CDR3 length: 18 residues. The germline V gene encodes CDR1 SGHTA and CDR2 FQGNSA. Trimming took off 2 bases at V and 0 bases at J, with 19 bases between the two ends. The CDR3 here is CASSLSPPGTPNQETQYF. CDR3 bases: TGTGCCAGCAGCTTATCGCCTCCCGGGACACCCAACCAAGAGACCCAGTACTTC.

V gene TRBV28 combines with J gene TRBJ2-7; tentatively, D is TRBD1 (5 bases). Germline CDR1 is MDHEN and CDR2 is SYDVKM. CDR3 length: 13 amino acids. V was clipped by 8 bases and J by 6 bases, with 17 bases between them. The CDR3 sequence is CASSRVGPGEQYF. DNA for the CDR3: TGTGCCAGCTCCAGGGTGGGTCCGGGCGAGCAGTACTTC.

This clone was counted once. The chain links TRBV7-9 to TRBJ1-5; perhaps TRBD1 as D (6 bases). From germline, CDR1 is SEHNR and CDR2 FQNEAQ (reference sequence). Trimming removed 5 bases at V and 3 bases at J, with 14 bases between. The CDR3 contains 15 residues. The CDR3 here is CASSKGGRDNQPQHF. The DNA of the CDR3 is TGTGCCAGCAGCAAAGGGGGGAGGGACAATCAGCCCCAGCATTTT.

This CDR3 reads CASSPVGDSRQPQHF. As DNA, the CDR3 is TGTGCCAGCAGTCCCGTCGGGGACAGTCGTCAGCCCCAGCATTTT. This sequence joins TRBV6-1 and TRBJ1-5, with TRBD1 identical over 7 bases. Trimming removed 5 bases from V and 6 bases from J; junction bases left unmatched: 10. This CDR3 contains 15 residues. Germline V gene data show CDR1 as MNHNS and CDR2 as SASEGT.

The chain uses TRBV11-2 and TRBJ2-2; D unclear. V was pared by 5 bases and J by 6 bases, with 10 bases between. The CDR3 runs 13 residues. The V gene's germline CDR1 is SGHAT and CDR2 FQNNGV. The DNA for the CDR3 is TGTGCCAGCAGCCCCCTTAACGCCGGGGAGCTGTTTTTT. Its translation is CASSPLNAGELFF.

The chain employs TRBV7-2 and TRBJ2-2, with 7 bases fitting TRBD2. V was pared by 5 bases and J by 3 bases, with 12 bases of the junction left unmatched. The CDR3 length is 17 residues. Germline lookup yields CDR1 SGHTA and CDR2 FQGNSA. CDR3 sequence reads: CASSTQNRGLYTGELFF. The CDR3 bases are TGTGCCAGCAGCACCCAGAACCGGGGACTATACACCGGGGAGCTGTTTTTT. The variable domain in full, with the rest retrieved from reference TRBV7-2 and TRBJ2-2, is GAGVSQSPSNKVTEKGKDVELRCDPISGHTALYWYRQSLGQGLEFLIYFQGNSAPDKSGLPSDRFSAERTGGSVSTLTIQRTQQEDSAVYLCASSTQNRGLYTGELFFGEGSRLTVL.

The CDR3: CASSLGFHEQYF. In DNA form, the CDR3 reads TGTGCCAGCAGCTTAGGATTCCACGAGCAGTACTTC. The V gene is TRBV11-3, the J gene TRBJ2-7; D gene uncertain. The V end lost 1 base, the J end lost 5 bases, and 6 bases lay between the germline ends. This CDR3 is 12 amino acids long. Per the germline V gene, CDR1 is SGHNT and CDR2 is YENEEA.

The chain employs TRBV5-4 and TRBJ2-1; possible D gene TRBD2, 6 bases. V was cut by 4 bases and J by 8 bases, with 25 bases left in between. The CDR3 totals 17 residues. Germline-derived CDR1 and CDR2 are SGHNT and YYREEE (reference sequence). In nucleotides, the CDR3 is TGTGCCAGCAGCACGAAGACTGTCGGGGGTCCTGGAGATGAGCAGTTCTTC. Its translation: CASSTKTVGGPGDEQFF.

The CDR3 nucleotides read TGTGCCAGCAGACCGGGACAGGGGAACAATGAGCAGTTCTTC. Amino acid sequence: CASRPGQGNNEQFF. The chain carries TRBV5-5 and TRBJ2-1; 10 nucleotides line up with TRBD1. The CDR3 totals 14 residues. Unmatched junction bases numbered 4, after V lost 5 bases and J lost 5 bases. CDR1 SGHKS and CDR2 YYEKEE come from the germline V gene (reference sequence).